The sequence of this T cell receptor beta chain was determined in a study of cytomegalovirus exposure and HLA in healthy donors. Study-level background: The Caucasian-associated ancestry cluster contained 65% to 85% of the 398 genotyped donors. Whole-study results and caveats: Some V segments, including TRBV6-2 and TRBV6-3, were excluded as indistinguishable. The number of N-insertions in an Asian-associated ancestry cluster was reportedly below the roughly 670-donor mean in a later analysis. Being productive about 87% or about 30% of the time was typical of most TCR beta V segments in an earlier analysis.

The PCR employed 60 Vbeta primers together with 13 Jbeta primers. TCRdb's copy holds only in-frame clones and misses some; the assay was immunoSEQ multiplex PCR. The sample has 120,000 to 150,000 clones, about 80% seen once. CDR1 is MDHEN and CDR2 is SYDVKM in the germline V gene. V was cut by 3 bases and J by 1 base, with 9 bases left in between. The CDR3 sequence is 15 residues long. As for this clone: Its target is not known.

The TCR comes from a man aged 35 to 55 in good health and CMV-seropositive. The genes are TRBV28 and TRBJ2-2; D is undetermined. Sequencing was done on a sample of PBMCs. The CDR3 region has the DNA TGTGCCAGCAGTTTGATCTACCTGAACACCGGGGAGCTGTTTTTT. Its translation is CASSLIYLNTGELFF.